This TCR beta chain was recorded in a study of T cell responses to AZD1222 COVID-19 vaccine. Study-level findings and limits: Just 6 or 7 AZD1222 recipients were seropositive at baseline. Variant regions that are unmutated are reportedly the target of nearly half of spike-specific TCRs.

This clone has a single count. Its antigen is undetermined. Only in-frame clones appear in the TCRdb table, and some are missing; sequencing was by immunoSEQ multiplex PCR. The table lists 150,000 to 180,000 clones, approximately 86% of them singletons. The germline V gene has CDR1 MDHEN and CDR2 SYDVKM. This CDR3 comprises 14 residues. V lost 4 bases and J lost 11, with 21 bases in between. J is TRBJ2-7 and V is TRBV28; the D gene is possibly TRBD2 (5 bases). Sequenced material: peripheral blood, taken after recovery from COVID-19. This clonotype originated in an adult who had recovered from COVID-19. The CDR3 DNA reads as TGTGCCAGCAGTTCCCTGGGAGCGTTGCGCTTAGAGTACTTC. Protein: CASSSLGALRLEYF.